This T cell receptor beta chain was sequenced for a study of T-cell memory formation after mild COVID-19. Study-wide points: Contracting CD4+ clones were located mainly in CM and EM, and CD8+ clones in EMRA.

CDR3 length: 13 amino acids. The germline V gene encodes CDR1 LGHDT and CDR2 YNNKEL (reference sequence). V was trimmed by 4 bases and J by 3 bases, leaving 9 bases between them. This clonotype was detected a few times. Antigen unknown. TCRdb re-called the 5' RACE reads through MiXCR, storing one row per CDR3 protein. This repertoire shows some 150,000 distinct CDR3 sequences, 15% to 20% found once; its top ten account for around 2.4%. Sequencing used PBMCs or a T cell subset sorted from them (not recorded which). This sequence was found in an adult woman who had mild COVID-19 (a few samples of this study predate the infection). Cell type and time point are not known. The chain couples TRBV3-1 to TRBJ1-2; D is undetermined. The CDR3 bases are TGTGCCAGCAGCCTGACCGTTGACTATGGCTACACCTTC. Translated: CASSLTVDYGYTF.